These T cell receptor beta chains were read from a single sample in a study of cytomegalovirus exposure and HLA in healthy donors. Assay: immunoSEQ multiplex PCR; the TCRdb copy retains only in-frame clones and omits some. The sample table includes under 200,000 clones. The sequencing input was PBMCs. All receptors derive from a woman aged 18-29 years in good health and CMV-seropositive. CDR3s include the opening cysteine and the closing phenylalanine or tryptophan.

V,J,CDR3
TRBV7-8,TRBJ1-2,CASSLRRQEPYGYTF
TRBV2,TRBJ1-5,CASSWDRGLNQPQHF
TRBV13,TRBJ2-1,CASSFNRVGGFDEQFF
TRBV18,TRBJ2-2,CASSPMAGNTGELFF
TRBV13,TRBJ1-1,CASSFSGQGIGIEAFF
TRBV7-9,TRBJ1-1,CASSSGETGNTEAFF
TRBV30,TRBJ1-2,CAWSAATPAGYGYTF
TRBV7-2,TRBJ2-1,CASSLGLAGNNEQFF
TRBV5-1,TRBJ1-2,CASSTDRGLYGYTF
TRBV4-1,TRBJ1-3,CASSQSKGAGNTIYF
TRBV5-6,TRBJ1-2,CASRHGTGNGYTF
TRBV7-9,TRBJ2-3,CATSSLVDTQYF
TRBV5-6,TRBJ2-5,CASSWGTQETQYF
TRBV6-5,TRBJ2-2,CASTPRTGELFF
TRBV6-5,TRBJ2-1,CASSPGTSPFNEQFF
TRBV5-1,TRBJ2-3,CASSPVAGVSTDTQYF
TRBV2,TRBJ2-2,CASLRQGGGGELFF
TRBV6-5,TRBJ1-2,CASSYRGNGYTF
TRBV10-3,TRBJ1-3,CAISESGGGNTIYF
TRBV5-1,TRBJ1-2,CASSLTDPNYGYTF
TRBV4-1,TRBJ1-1,CASRWRPARNTEAFF
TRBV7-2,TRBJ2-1,CASSLVVSGYNEQFF
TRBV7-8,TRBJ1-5,CASSLGTLLEGNQPQHF
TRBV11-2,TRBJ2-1,CASSPRLKKTYYNEQFF
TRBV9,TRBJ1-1,CASSVGPGNTEAFF
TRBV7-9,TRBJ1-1,CASSPREVEAFF
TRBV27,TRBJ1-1,CASSLGQGGLSTEAFF
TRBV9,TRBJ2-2,CASSVTGGDTGELFF
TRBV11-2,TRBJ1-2,CASLLMQGHGYTF
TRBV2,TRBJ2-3,CASSLRGDGTDTQYF
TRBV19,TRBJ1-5,CASNGRGLGQPQHF
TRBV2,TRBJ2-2,CASRLAGNTGELFF
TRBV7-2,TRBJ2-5,CASSFQRGGQETQYF